This entry features one T cell receptor beta chain sequence. Its antigen remains unknown. This entry is derived from a study of cytomegalovirus exposure and HLA in healthy donors. When sampled, the donors appeared nominally healthy, though they likely had unrecorded immune exposures. CDR1 and CDR2 from the germline V gene are LGHNA and YNFKEQ. There are 14 residues in the CDR3. V shed 3 bases and J shed 5 bases, with 11 bases lying between them. PCR amplification relied on 60 Vbeta primers (plus 13 Jbeta primers). Clones were sequenced by immunoSEQ multiplex PCR, and TCRdb holds only the in-frame ones, with some missing. The sample gives around 200,000 clones, 75% to 85% of which show up once; 0.95% to 1.5% is in the top ten. Study conclusions and caveats: The only immune exposure information that was available was CMV serostatus. As was reported, the classifier diagnosed cytomegalovirus status with high specificity and sensitivity. Specific recognition of CMV antigens was confirmed in vitro for a few chains (all CMV-associated).

This sequence joins TRBV4-2 and TRBJ1-5; possibly TRBD1 for D (5 bases). The clonotype originates from a girl aged 2-10 years in good health and CMV-seropositive. Sequencing used PBMCs. The CDR3 loop reads CASSHAGNDQPQHF. CDR3 bases: TGTGCCAGCAGCCATGCAGGGAACGATCAGCCCCAGCATTTT.